The rows below give T cell receptor beta chains drawn from one sample of a study of blood T cell repertoires in COVID-19. Libraries were prepared by immunoSEQ multiplex PCR; TCRdb keeps only in-frame clonotypes and omits some of them. Seen here are more than 250,000 clones, over 75% observed once, and the top ten hold 7.5% to 9%. The sample comprised peripheral blood. These receptors were taken from a human donor in a cohort sampled during active COVID-19. CDR3s include the opening cysteine and the closing phenylalanine or tryptophan. Fields, in order: V gene, CDR3 protein.

V gene: TRBV19; CDR3 protein: CASGDRGPNEQFF
V gene: TRBV19; CDR3 protein: CASTQDTAGRPYEQYF
V gene: TRBV18; CDR3 protein: CASSLKDTSGELFF
V gene: TRBV2; CDR3 protein: CASSAGVGSYEQYF
V gene: TRBV6-5; CDR3 protein: CASTISGNLGGELFF
V gene: TRBV2; CDR3 protein: CASSEFEGVDNEKLFF
V gene: TRBV28; CDR3 protein: CASSPDAGPLYNEQFF
V gene: TRBV12-5; CDR3 protein: CASGLPGLGLYEQYF
V gene: TRBV19; CDR3 protein: CASKNRYPGSDTEAFF
V gene: TRBV2; CDR3 protein: CASTVAKNIQYF
V gene: TRBV27; CDR3 protein: CASSLSALNTGELFF
V gene: TRBV7-8; CDR3 protein: CASSSYSGINTGELFF
V gene: TRBV18; CDR3 protein: CASSPGGNQPQHF
V gene: TRBV28; CDR3 protein: CASRLSGPGGETQYF
V gene: TRBV19; CDR3 protein: CASMNMERASNQPQHF
V gene: TRBV7-3; CDR3 protein: CASSNGLAGGPNEQFF
V gene: TRBV6-6; CDR3 protein: CASSYSLGAGVPEQYF
V gene: TRBV3-1/TRBV3-2; CDR3 protein: CASSQVGSGGLGTQYF
V gene: TRBV10-2; CDR3 protein: CASSSPGQGALNSPLHF
V gene: TRBV7-2; CDR3 protein: CASSHSVNTIYF
V gene: TRBV29-1; CDR3 protein: CSVTTDTYGYTF
V gene: TRBV19; CDR3 protein: CASRGGASGNTIYF
V gene: TRBV11-3; CDR3 protein: CASSLARRQGHTDTQYF
V gene: TRBV12-3/TRBV12-4; CDR3 protein: CASSLIHRGYTF
V gene: TRBV2; CDR3 protein: CAIKDRVKTGELFF
V gene: TRBV18; CDR3 protein: CASSPRVSTGAAETQYF
V gene: TRBV6-5; CDR3 protein: CASSIDGHHEKLFF
V gene: TRBV28; CDR3 protein: CASRVTGRSNYGYTF
V gene: TRBV6-5; CDR3 protein: CASMTPTYEQYF
V gene: TRBV9; CDR3 protein: CASSVGTTAGGNTIYF
V gene: TRBV27; CDR3 protein: CASSLPGGEQYF
V gene: TRBV4-2; CDR3 protein: CASSQLRTAGYNEQFF
V gene: TRBV11-3; CDR3 protein: CASSLRQGSYEQYF
V gene: TRBV5-4; CDR3 protein: CASSLSSGRIYEQYF
V gene: TRBV11-3; CDR3 protein: CASSLEGGLAGKYNEQFF
V gene: TRBV6-5; CDR3 protein: CASRRQGFTGNTIYF
V gene: TRBV9; CDR3 protein: CASSAGASGKTDTQYF
V gene: TRBV9; CDR3 protein: CASSVGLNEGTDTQYF
V gene: TRBV10-1; CDR3 protein: CASSEGLAGGRGLSADTQYF
V gene: TRBV19; CDR3 protein: CASSIDRGNTEAFF
V gene: TRBV7-6; CDR3 protein: CASERSGELFF
V gene: TRBV6-2/TRBV6-3; CDR3 protein: CASSSHITDTQYF
V gene: TRBV29-1; CDR3 protein: CSAAGGPYYGYTF
V gene: TRBV7-6; CDR3 protein: CASSLGPPRQGLLADTQYF
V gene: TRBV20-1; CDR3 protein: CSAWRDNEQFF
V gene: TRBV19; CDR3 protein: CASSPGDRNIQYF
V gene: TRBV3-1/TRBV3-2; CDR3 protein: CASSHQQGWSPLHF
V gene: TRBV18; CDR3 protein: CASSGGGQKEAFF
V gene: TRBV5-1; CDR3 protein: CASTGEVGGRVHEQFF
V gene: TRBV5-1; CDR3 protein: CASSPDGSNYGYTF
V gene: TRBV6-5; CDR3 protein: CASSHYGQGESYEQYF
V gene: TRBV6-5; CDR3 protein: CASTRDRAAHNEQFF
V gene: TRBV4-1; CDR3 protein: CASSLWDRANTEAFF
V gene: TRBV7-6; CDR3 protein: CASSPLVAGGPMGTGELFF
V gene: TRBV5-1; CDR3 protein: CASSPFTSSGTYNEQFF
V gene: TRBV2; CDR3 protein: CASRRQGGENQPQHF
V gene: TRBV28; CDR3 protein: CASMEPVMGTEAFF
V gene: TRBV19; CDR3 protein: CASSIDRTTTYQETQYF
V gene: TRBV10-3; CDR3 protein: CAITRADRDFDGYTF